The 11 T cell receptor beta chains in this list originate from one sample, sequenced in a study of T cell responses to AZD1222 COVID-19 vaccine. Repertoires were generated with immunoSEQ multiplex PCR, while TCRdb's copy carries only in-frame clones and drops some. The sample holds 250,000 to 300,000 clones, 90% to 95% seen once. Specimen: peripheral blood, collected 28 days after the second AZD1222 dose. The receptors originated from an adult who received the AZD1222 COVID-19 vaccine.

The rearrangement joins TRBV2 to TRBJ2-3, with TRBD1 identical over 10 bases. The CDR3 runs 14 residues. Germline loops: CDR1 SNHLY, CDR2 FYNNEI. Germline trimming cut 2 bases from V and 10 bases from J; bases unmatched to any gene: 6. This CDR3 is CASSEWTGGRAQYF. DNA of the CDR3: TGTGCCAGCAGTGAATGGACAGGGGGACGTGCGCAGTATTTT.

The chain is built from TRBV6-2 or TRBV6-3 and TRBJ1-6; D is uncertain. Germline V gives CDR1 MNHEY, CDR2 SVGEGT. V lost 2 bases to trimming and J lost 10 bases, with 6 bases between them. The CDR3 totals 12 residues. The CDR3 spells CASSYVESPLHF. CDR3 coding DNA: TGTGCCAGCAGTTACGTGGAATCACCCCTCCACTTT.

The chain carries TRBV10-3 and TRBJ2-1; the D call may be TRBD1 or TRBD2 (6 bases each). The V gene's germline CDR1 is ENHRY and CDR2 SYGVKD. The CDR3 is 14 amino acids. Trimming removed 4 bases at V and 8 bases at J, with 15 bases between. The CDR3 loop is CAISGGAPGDEQFF. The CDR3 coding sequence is TGTGCCATCAGTGGGGGGGCCCCGGGGGATGAGCAGTTCTTC.

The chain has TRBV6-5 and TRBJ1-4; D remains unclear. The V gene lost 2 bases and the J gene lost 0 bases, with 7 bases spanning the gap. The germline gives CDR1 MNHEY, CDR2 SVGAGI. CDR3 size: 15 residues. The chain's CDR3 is CASSYMSATNEKLFF. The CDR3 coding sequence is TGTGCCAGCAGTTACATGAGTGCAACTAATGAAAAACTGTTTTTT.

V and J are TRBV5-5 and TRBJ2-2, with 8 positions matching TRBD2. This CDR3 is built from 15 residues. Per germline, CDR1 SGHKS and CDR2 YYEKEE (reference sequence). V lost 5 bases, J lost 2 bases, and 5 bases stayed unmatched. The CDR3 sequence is CASSLAGGNTGELFF. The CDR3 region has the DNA TGTGCCAGCAGTCTTGCGGGGGGAAACACCGGGGAGCTGTTTTTT.

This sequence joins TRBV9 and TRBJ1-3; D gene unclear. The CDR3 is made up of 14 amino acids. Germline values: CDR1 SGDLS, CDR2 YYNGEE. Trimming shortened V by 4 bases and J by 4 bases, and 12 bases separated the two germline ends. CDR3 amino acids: CASSSEVGGNTIYF. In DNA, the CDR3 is TGTGCCAGCAGCTCAGAGGTTGGAGGAAACACCATATATTTT. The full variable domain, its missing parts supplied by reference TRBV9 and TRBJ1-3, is DSGVTQTPKHLITATGQRVTLRCSPRSGDLSVYWYQQSLDQGLQFLIQYYNGEERAKGNILERFSAQQFPDLHSELNLSSLELGDSALYFCASSSEVGGNTIYFGEGSWLTVV.

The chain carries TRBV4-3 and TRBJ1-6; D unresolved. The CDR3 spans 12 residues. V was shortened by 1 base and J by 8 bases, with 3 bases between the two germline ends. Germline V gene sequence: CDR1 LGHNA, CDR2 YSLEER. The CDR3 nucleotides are TGCGCCAGCAGCCAAGGCTATTCACCCCTCCACTTT. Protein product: CASSQGYSPLHF.

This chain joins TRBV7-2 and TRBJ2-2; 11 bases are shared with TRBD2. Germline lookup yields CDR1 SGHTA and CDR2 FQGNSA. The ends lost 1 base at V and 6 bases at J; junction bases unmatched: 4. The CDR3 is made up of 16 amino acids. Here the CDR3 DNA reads TGTGCCAGCAGCTTAGTTAGCGGGAGGGCCCCCGGGGAGCTGTTTTTT. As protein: CASSLVSGRAPGELFF.

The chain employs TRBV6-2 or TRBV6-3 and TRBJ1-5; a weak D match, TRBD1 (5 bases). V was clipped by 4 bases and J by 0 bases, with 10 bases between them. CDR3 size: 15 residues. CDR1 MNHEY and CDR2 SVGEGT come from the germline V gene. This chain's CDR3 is CASSLPGNSNQPQHF. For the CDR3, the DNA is TGTGCCAGCAGTTTACCAGGGAATAGCAATCAGCCCCAGCATTTT.

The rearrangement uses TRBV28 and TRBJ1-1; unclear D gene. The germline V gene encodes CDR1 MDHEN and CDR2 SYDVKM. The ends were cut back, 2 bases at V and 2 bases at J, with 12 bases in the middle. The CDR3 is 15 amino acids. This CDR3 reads CASSLRPVVNTEAFF. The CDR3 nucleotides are TGTGCCAGCAGTTTACGCCCAGTAGTTAACACTGAAGCTTTCTTT.

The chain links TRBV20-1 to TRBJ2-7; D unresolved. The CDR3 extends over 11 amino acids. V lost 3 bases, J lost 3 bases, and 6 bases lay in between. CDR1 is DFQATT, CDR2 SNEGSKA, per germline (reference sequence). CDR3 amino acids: CSASPHYEQYF. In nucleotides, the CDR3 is TGCAGTGCTAGCCCCCACTACGAGCAGTACTTC.